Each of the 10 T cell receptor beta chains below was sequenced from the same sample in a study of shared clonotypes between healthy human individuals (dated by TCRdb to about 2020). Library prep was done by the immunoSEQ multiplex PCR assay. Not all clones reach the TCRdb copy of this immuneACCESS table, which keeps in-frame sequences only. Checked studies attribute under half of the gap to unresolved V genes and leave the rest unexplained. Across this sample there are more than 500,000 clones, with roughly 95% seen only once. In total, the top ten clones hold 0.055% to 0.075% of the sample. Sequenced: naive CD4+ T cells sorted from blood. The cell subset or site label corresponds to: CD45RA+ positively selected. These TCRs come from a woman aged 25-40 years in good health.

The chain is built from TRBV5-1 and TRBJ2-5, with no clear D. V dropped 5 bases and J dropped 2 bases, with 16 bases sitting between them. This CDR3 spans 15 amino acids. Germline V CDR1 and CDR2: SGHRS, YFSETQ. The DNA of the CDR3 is TGCGCCAGCAGTCCCCGGTCACCTGTTCAAGAGACCCAGTACTTC. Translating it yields CASSPRSPVQETQYF.

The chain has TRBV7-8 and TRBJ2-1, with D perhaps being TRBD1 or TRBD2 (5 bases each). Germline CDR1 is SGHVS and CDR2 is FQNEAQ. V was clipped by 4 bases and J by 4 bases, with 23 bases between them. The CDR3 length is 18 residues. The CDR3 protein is CASSSPPGTPALYNEQFF. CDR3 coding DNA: TGTGCCAGCAGCTCACCTCCCGGGACCCCAGCCCTATACAATGAGCAGTTCTTC.

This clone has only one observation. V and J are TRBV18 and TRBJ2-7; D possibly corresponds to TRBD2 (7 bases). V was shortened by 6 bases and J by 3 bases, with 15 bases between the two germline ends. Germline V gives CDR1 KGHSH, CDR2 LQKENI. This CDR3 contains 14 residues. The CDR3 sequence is CASSDQGTNYEQYF. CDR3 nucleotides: TGTGCCAGCTCTGACCAGGGGACTAACTACGAGCAGTACTTC.

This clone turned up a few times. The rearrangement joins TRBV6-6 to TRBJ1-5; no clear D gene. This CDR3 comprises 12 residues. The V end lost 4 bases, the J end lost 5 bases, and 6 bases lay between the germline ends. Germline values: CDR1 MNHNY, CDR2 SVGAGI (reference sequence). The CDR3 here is CASSLEYQPQHF. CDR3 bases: TGTGCCAGCAGTTTAGAGTATCAGCCCCAGCATTTT.

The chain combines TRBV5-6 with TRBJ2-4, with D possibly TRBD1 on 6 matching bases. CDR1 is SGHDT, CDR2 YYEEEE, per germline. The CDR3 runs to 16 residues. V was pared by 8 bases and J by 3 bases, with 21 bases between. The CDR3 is CASLSRDISYKNIQYF. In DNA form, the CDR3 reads TGTGCCAGTCTTTCCCGGGACATCTCTTACAAAAACATTCAGTACTTC.

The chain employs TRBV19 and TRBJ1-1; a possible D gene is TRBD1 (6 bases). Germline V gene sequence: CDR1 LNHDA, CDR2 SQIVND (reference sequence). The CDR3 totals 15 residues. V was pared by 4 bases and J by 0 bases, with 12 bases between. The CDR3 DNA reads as TGTGCCAGTAGTAGCGGGAGGACAGTGAACACTGAAGCTTTCTTT. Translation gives CASSSGRTVNTEAFF.

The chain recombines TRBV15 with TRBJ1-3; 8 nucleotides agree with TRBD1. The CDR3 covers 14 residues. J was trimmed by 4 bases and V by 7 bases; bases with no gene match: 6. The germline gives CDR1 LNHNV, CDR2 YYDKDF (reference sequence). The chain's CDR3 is CATTLDRVGNTIYF. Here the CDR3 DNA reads TGTGCCACCACCCTGGACAGGGTGGGAAACACCATATATTTT.

CDR3 bases: TGTGCCAGCAGTTTAACAGCCACCGGGGAGCTGTTTTTT. Translating it yields CASSLTATGELFF. This sequence joins TRBV28 and TRBJ2-2; no clear D gene. This CDR3 is 13 amino acids long. Germline V gene data show CDR1 as MDHEN and CDR2 as SYDVKM. V lost 2 bases to trimming and J lost 4 bases, with 5 bases between them.

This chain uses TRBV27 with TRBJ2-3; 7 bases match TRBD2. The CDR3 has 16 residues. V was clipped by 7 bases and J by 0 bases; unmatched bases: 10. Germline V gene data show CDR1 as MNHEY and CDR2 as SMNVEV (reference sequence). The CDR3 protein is CASMGLAAGSTDTQYF. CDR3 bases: TGTGCCAGCATGGGGCTAGCGGCGGGTAGCACAGATACGCAGTATTTT.

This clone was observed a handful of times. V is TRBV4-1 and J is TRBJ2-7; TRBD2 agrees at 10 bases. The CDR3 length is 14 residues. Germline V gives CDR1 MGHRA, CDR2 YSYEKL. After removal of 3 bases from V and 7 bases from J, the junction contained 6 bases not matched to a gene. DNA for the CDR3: TGCGCCAGCAGCCAGGGACTAGCGTCGGGGGAGCAGTACTTC. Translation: CASSQGLASGEQYF.